Listed below are T cell receptor beta chains from one sample, sequenced in a study of post-analysis software for immune sequencing data. TCRdb reprocessed the PCR reads via MiXCR and lists one record per CDR3 protein. Among roughly 800,000 distinct CDR3 sequences listed, around 27% were seen once. Material for sequencing was blood. The origin of the receptors is a girl aged 5-17 years with multiple sclerosis. CDR3s include the opening cysteine and the closing phenylalanine or tryptophan. Each record gives: D gene, clone size, J gene, V gene, CDR3 protein, CDR3 DNA. D genes are given only for firm matches. Not every row has a clone size; where given, it reads once, few, many or a size class.

NA NA TRBJ2-1 TRBV7-9 CASSFGWLGVENEQFF TGTGCCAGCAGCTTCGGTTGGCTGGGAGTCGAGAATGAGCAGTTCTTC
NA NA TRBJ2-1 TRBV7-2 CASSLSYTGGQFF TGTGCCAGCAGCTTATCTTACACCGGTGGGCAGTTCTTC
TRBD2 NA TRBJ2-2 TRBV12-3/TRBV12-4 CASSLLQLPPSGGRKTGELFF TGTGCCAGCAGTTTACTACAACTCCCTCCTAGCGGGGGCCGCAAGACCGGGGAGCTGTTTTTT
TRBD1 NA TRBJ2-5 TRBV2 CASSDDRGHQETQYF TGTGCCAGCAGTGACGACAGGGGCCACCAAGAGACCCAGTACTTC
NA NA TRBJ1-2 TRBV10-3 CAIKEAGDEGGYTF TGTGCCATCAAGGAAGCCGGGGACGAAGGGGGCTACACCTTC
NA NA TRBJ2-3 TRBV5-1 CAGSLDTDTQYF TGCGCCGGCAGCTTGGATACAGATACGCAGTATTTT
NA NA TRBJ1-6 TRBV18 CASSPPGSYSPLHF TGTGCCAGCTCACCCCCAGGGAGTTATTCACCCCTCCACTTT
NA NA TRBJ1-1 TRBV28 CASSLMGAGGSEAFF TGTGCCAGCAGTTTAATGGGGGCGGGAGGGTCTGAAGCTTTCTTT
TRBD1 few TRBJ2-1 TRBV6-4 CASSPGGQGSNEQFF TGTGCCAGCAGTCCCGGGGGACAGGGTTCCAATGAGCAGTTCTTC
TRBD1 NA TRBJ2-7 TRBV25-1 CASSTWAGGPTDEQYF TGTGCCAGCAGCACCTGGGCAGGGGGCCCCACGGACGAGCAGTACTTC
NA NA TRBJ2-1 TRBV6-6 CASSYPRVAYNEQFF TGTGCCAGCAGTTACCCGAGGGTTGCTTACAATGAGCAGTTCTTC
TRBD2 NA TRBJ2-1 TRBV12-3/TRBV12-4 CASTALAGSSYNEQFF TGTGCCAGCACCGCACTAGCGGGGAGCTCCTACAATGAGCAGTTCTTC
NA few TRBJ1-1 TRBV7-2 CASSLVRGATEAFF TGTGCCAGCAGCTTAGTCCGCGGGGCCACTGAAGCTTTCTTT
NA NA TRBJ2-1 TRBV9 CASSVTTGNLDVEQFF TGTGCCAGCAGCGTCACGACAGGAAATCTTGATGTTGAGCAGTTCTTC
NA few TRBJ2-7 TRBV24-1 CATSSGQTYEQYF TGTGCCACCAGTTCGGGGCAAACCTACGAGCAGTACTTC
NA NA TRBJ1-5 TRBV14 CASRSGQPRSGLRQPQHF TGTGCCAGTCGAAGCGGGCAGCCGAGATCGGGATTACGTCAGCCCCAGCATTTT
NA NA TRBJ2-7 TRBV9 CASSVVPNYEQYF TGTGCCAGCAGCGTAGTACCCAACTACGAGCAGTACTTC
TRBD1 NA TRBJ2-5 TRBV24-1 CATSDSVAGGAGETQYF TGTGCCACCAGTGATTCCGTGGCAGGGGGCGCGGGTGAGACCCAGTACTTC
NA few TRBJ2-7 TRBV10-2 CASRKLTGGGGTEQYF TGCGCCAGCAGAAAACTAACGGGCGGCGGGGGCACCGAGCAGTACTTC
NA few TRBJ1-1 TRBV7-2 CASSPRQDLNTEAFF TGTGCCAGCAGCCCCCGACAGGATCTGAACACTGAAGCTTTCTTT
NA few TRBJ2-7 TRBV28 CASRKGGMYEQYF TGTGCCAGCAGAAAAGGGGGGATGTACGAGCAGTACTTC
NA NA TRBJ2-1 TRBV27 CASSRSGTDNEQFF TGTGCCAGCAGTCGCTCCGGGACTGACAATGAGCAGTTCTTC
TRBD2 NA TRBJ2-7 TRBV7-9 CASSFSGDYEQYF TGTGCCAGCAGCTTTAGCGGGGACTACGAGCAGTACTTC
TRBD1 few TRBJ1-1 TRBV7-9 CASSRQGPEAFF TGTGCCAGCAGCCGACAGGGCCCTGAAGCTTTCTTT
TRBD1 NA TRBJ1-1 TRBV4-1 CASSHAGTGSEAFF TGCGCCAGCAGCCATGCCGGGACAGGGAGTGAAGCTTTCTTT
NA NA TRBJ1-1 TRBV29-1 CSVKDRTPLTEAFF TGCAGCGTTAAAGACAGGACCCCCTTGACGGAAGCTTTCTTT
TRBD2 few TRBJ2-3 TRBV10-1 CASSETAGGGDTQYF TGCGCCAGCAGTGAGACGGCGGGAGGAGGGGATACGCAGTATTTT
NA NA TRBJ2-5 TRBV11-2 CASAVQETQYF TGTGCCAGCGCGGTTCAAGAGACCCAGTACTTC
TRBD2 NA TRBJ2-3 TRBV11-2 CASSLLVPAGGPLISTDTQYF TGTGCCAGCAGCTTATTGGTACCGGCGGGAGGCCCTTTGATTAGCACAGATACGCAGTATTTT
NA NA TRBJ1-4 TRBV11-2 CASSLGDGQVFF TGTGCCAGCAGCTTAGGCGACGGCCAGGTGTTTTTT
NA NA TRBJ1-2 TRBV4-1 CASSQGQHGYGYTF TGCGCCAGCAGCCAAGGACAGCATGGCTATGGCTACACCTTC
NA many TRBJ2-7 TRBV4-3 CASSQDGRSYEQYF TGCGCCAGCAGCCAAGATGGGCGTTCCTACGAGCAGTACTTC
NA few TRBJ2-5 TRBV9 CASSVEGVGETQYF TGTGCCAGCAGCGTAGAGGGAGTTGGAGAGACCCAGTACTTC
NA NA TRBJ2-3 TRBV9 CASSPLGETATDTQYF TGTGCCAGCAGCCCCCTGGGGGAAACGGCTACAGATACGCAGTATTTT
TRBD1 NA TRBJ1-2 TRBV28 CASSLTGDDYGYTF TGTGCCAGCAGTTTGACAGGGGACGACTATGGCTACACCTTC
NA once TRBJ2-7 TRBV7-2 CASSLAGRGHYNEQYF TGTGCCAGCAGCTTAGCCGGCCGGGGGCACTACAATGAGCAGTACTTC
NA few TRBJ2-1 TRBV20-1 CSAAVVSYNEQFF TGCAGTGCAGCGGTCGTCTCCTACAATGAGCAGTTCTTC
NA NA TRBJ2-1 TRBV6-4 CASSDSGLRPKNGQFF TGTGCCAGCAGTGACTCGGGGCTGCGACCTAAAAATGGGCAGTTCTTC
TRBD2 NA TRBJ2-7 TRBV20-1 CSARVRLAGVYEQYF TGCAGTGCTAGAGTCCGACTAGCGGGAGTCTACGAGCAGTACTTC
NA few TRBJ2-7 TRBV5-6 CASSLGSGSYNEQYF TGTGCCAGCAGCTTGGGCTCCGGCTCCTACAATGAGCAGTACTTC
NA NA TRBJ2-7 TRBV27 CASSLSAGDHSYEQYF TGTGCCAGCAGTTTATCCGCCGGGGACCACTCCTACGAGCAGTACTTC
NA NA TRBJ2-6 TRBV7-2 CASSLRIMRANVLTF TGTGCCAGCAGCCTCCGGATCATGAGGGCCAACGTCCTGACTTTC
NA NA TRBJ2-7 TRBV5-1 CASSLSQGSYEQYF TGCGCCAGCAGCTTAAGTCAGGGCTCCTACGAGCAGTACTTC
TRBD2 NA TRBJ2-7 TRBV20-1 CSALLAGDLHEQYF TGCAGTGCTCTTCTAGCGGGAGACCTCCACGAGCAGTACTTC
TRBD1 NA TRBJ2-5 TRBV13 CASSSSDGQGRRETQYF TGTGCCAGCAGCTCGAGCGATGGACAGGGACGGCGAGAGACCCAGTACTTC
TRBD1 many TRBJ2-3 TRBV29-1 CSVETGGDTQYF TGCAGCGTTGAGACAGGGGGAGATACGCAGTATTTT
NA few TRBJ2-5 TRBV20-1 CSALIQKIQETQYF TGCAGTGCCTTAATACAGAAAATCCAAGAGACCCAGTACTTC
NA once TRBJ2-7 TRBV20-1 CSARVGGPPAQYF TGCAGTGCTAGAGTGGGGGGGCCACCGGCCCAGTACTTC
NA NA TRBJ1-3 TRBV9 CASSGGLGGTGDTIYF TGTGCCAGCAGCGGGGGGTTAGGGGGGACTGGTGACACCATATATTTT
TRBD1 NA TRBJ1-5 TRBV20-1 CSAIQGANQPQHF TGCAGTGCTATACAGGGGGCGAATCAGCCCCAGCATTTT